This record concerns one T cell receptor beta chain sequence. What it binds is not known. This sample stems from a study of post-analysis software for immune sequencing data. Whole-study results and caveats: The study found TRBV5-6, TRBV5-1 and TRBV20-1 among five or six TRBV segments more frequent in patients than controls.

Unique molecular identifiers had been added to the TCR beta cDNA libraries. Each CDR3 protein gets one entry after TCRdb re-called the PCR reads with MiXCR. The sample contains approximately 250,000 distinct CDR3 sequences, roughly a third of which appear only once. The length of the CDR3 is 15 residues. Trimming pared 5 bases from V and 0 bases from J, leaving 13 bases between. In germline, CDR1 is MDHEN, CDR2 SYDVKM. This chain joins TRBV28 and TRBJ1-1, with D perhaps TRBD1 (5 bases). The TCR originated in a girl aged 10 to 17 with multiple sclerosis. Sequencing input: blood. The CDR3 loop is CASSPLRQLNTEAFF. The CDR3 DNA reads as TGTGCCAGCAGTCCCCTTAGACAGCTGAACACTGAAGCTTTCTTT.